The sequence of this T cell receptor beta chain was determined in a study of blood T cell repertoires in COVID-19. Study at large: Researchers got acute and convalescent COVID-19 samples from the United States, Italy and Spain. Sample material is recorded as cDNA or gDNA derived from T cells, B-cell-depleted T cells, or PBMCs.

Study processing details: Nucleated cell number was recorded as an estimate derived from reference gene primer amplification. Measured with immunoSEQ multiplex PCR; TCRdb has only the in-frame clones, and not every one. V, J and clone size are taken as reported in that table, and D and trimming were inferred from the DNA itself. The sample lists just under 30,000 clones, 85% to 90% occurring once. The germline V gene has CDR1 SGHVS and CDR2 FNYEAQ. V lost 1 base, J lost 12 bases, and 24 bases lay in between. The CDR3 totals 16 residues. The V gene is TRBV7-6, the J gene TRBJ2-5, with D possibly TRBD2 on 7 matching bases. This TCR was sampled from an elderly man with acute or convalescent COVID-19. Material for sequencing was peripheral blood. The CDR3, as DNA: TGTGCCAGCAGCTTAGTGTGGCTCGCGGGGGCCAAGGCCGAGTACTTC. This gives the protein CASSLVWLAGAKAEYF.